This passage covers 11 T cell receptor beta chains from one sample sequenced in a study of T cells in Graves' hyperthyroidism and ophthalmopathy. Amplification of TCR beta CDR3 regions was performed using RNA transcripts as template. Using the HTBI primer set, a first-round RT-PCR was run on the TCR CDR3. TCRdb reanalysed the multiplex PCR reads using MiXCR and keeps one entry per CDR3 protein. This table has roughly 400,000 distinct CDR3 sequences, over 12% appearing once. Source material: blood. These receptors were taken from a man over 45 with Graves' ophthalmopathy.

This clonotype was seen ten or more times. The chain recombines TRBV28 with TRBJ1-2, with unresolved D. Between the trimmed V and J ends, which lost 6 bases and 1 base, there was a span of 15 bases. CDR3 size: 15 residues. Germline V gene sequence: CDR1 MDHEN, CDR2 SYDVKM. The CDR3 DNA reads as TGTGCCAGCAGAGTAGGAGGGCAGCATAACTATGGCTACACCTTC. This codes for CASRVGGQHNYGYTF.

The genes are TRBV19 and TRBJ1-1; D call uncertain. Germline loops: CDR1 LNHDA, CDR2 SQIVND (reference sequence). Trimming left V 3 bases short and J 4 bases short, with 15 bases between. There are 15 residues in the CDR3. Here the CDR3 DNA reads TGTGCCAGTAGTATTAGGGCCGCGGGATCCACTGAAGCTTTCTTT. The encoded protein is CASSIRAAGSTEAFF. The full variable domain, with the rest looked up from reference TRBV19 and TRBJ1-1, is DGGITQSPKYLFRKEGQNVTLSCEQNLNHDAMYWYRQDPGQGLRLIYYSQIVNDFQKGDIAEGYSVSREKKESFPLTVTSAQKNPTAFYLCASSIRAAGSTEAFFGQGTRLTVV.

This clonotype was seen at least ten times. CDR3 in amino acids: CAIRQGTDQETQYF. The CDR3 coding sequence is TGTGCCATCAGACAGGGGACGGACCAAGAGACCCAGTACTTC. V is TRBV10-3 and J is TRBJ2-5; 7 bases fit TRBD1. This CDR3 contains 14 residues. CDR1 is ENHRY and CDR2 is SYGVKD in the germline V gene. Trimming took 6 bases from V and 0 from J; bases not matched to a gene: 4.

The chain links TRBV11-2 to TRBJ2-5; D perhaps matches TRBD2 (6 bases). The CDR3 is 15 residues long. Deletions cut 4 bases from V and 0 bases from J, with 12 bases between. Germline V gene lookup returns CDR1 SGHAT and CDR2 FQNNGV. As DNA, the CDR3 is TGTGCCAGCAGCTATTCAGCGGGCGACCAAGAGACCCAGTACTTC. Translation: CASSYSAGDQETQYF.

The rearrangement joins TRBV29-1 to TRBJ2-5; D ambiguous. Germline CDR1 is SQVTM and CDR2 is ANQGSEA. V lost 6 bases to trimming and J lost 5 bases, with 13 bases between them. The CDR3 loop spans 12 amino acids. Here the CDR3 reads CSVILGSETQYF. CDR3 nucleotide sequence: TGCAGCGTGATCCTGGGGTCCGAGACCCAGTACTTC.

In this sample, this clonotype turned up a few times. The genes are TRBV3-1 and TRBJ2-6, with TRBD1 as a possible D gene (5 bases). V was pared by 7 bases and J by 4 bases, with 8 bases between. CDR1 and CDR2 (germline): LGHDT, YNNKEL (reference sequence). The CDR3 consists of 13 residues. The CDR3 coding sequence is TGTGCCAGCAAGGGGCCGGGGGCCAACGTCCTGACTTTC. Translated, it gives CASKGPGANVLTF.

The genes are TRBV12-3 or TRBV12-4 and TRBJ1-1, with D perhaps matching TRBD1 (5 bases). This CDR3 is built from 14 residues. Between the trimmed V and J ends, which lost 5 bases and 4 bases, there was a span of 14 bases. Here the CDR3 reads CASSPGSGGTEAFF. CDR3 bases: TGTGCCAGCAGTCCCGGGTCGGGGGGCACTGAAGCTTTCTTT.

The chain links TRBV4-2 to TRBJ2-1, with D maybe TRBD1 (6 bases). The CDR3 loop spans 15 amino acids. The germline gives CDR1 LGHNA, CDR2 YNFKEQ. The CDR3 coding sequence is TGTGCTCCCAGGGGAAAGGGTAGGGCCTACAATGAGCAGTTCTTC. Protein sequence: CAPRGKGRAYNEQFF.

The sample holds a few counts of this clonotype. This CDR3 is CASSLLGTETQYF. The CDR3 region has the DNA TGCGCCAGCAGCTTGTTAGGGACCGAGACCCAGTACTTC. This rearrangement joins TRBV5-1 to TRBJ2-5; D is perhaps TRBD1 or TRBD2 (5 bases each). Trimming pared 1 base from V and 5 bases from J, leaving 9 bases between. CDR1 and CDR2 (germline): SGHRS, YFSETQ. The CDR3 length is 13 residues. The full variable domain, in which reference TRBV5-1 and TRBJ2-5 provide the parts outside the CDR3, is KAGVTQTPRYLIKTRGQQVTLSCSPISGHRSVSWYQQTPGQGLQFLFEYFSETQRNKGNFPGRFSGRQFSNSRSEMNVSTLELGDSALYLCASSLLGTETQYFGPGTRLLVL.

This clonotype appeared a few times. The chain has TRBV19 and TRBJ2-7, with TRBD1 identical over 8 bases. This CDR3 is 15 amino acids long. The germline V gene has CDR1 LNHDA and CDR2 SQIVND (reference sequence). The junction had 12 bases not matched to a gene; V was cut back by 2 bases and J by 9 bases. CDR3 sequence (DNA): TGTGCCAGTAGTATAAGGACAGGGCGAGGGTCGTCGCAGTACTTC. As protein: CASSIRTGRGSSQYF.

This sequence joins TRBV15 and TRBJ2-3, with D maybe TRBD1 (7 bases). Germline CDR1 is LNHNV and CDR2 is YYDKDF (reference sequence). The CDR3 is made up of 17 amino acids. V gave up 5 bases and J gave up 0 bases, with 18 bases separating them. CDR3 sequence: CATSSPRQGLSTDTQYF. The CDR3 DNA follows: TGTGCCACCAGCTCACCTCGACAGGGACTTAGCACAGATACGCAGTATTTT.